These 19 T cell receptor beta chains were all obtained from the same sample, sequenced in a study of blood T cell repertoires in COVID-19. The data were produced by immunoSEQ multiplex PCR, yet TCRdb's version contains in-frame clones alone and is incomplete. The sample has under 200,000 clones; roughly nine tenths are singletons. The sequenced sample was peripheral blood. The receptor source for this set is a man between 60 and 75 years old with acute or convalescent COVID-19.

This chain links TRBV12-5 with TRBJ2-2; 9 positions match TRBD2. The CDR3 is made up of 16 amino acids. In germline, CDR1 is LGHNT, CDR2 FRNRAP. The junction had 8 bases not matched to a gene; V was cut back by 7 bases and J by 2 bases. CDR3 residues: CASAVPAGGNTGELFF. The CDR3 coding sequence is TGTGCTAGTGCCGTGCCAGCGGGGGGCAACACCGGGGAGCTGTTTTTT.

V gene TRBV24-1 combines with J gene TRBJ2-3; weak D call: TRBD1 (5 bases). Per germline, CDR1 KGHDR and CDR2 SFDVKD. CDR3 size: 15 residues. The V and J ends lost 1 base and 0 bases respectively, with 7 bases between them. CDR3 sequence reads: CATSDFRQSTDTQYF. The CDR3 DNA sequence: TGTGCCACCAGTGATTTTAGACAGAGCACAGATACGCAGTATTTT.

This chain joins TRBV21-1 and TRBJ2-7; TRBD1 is the table's D call, not checked against the DNA. TRBV21-1 is assigned pseudogene status. This CDR3 contains 14 residues. The CDR3: CASSKCGLSYEQYF. DNA of the CDR3: TGTGCCAGCAGCAAATGTGGCCTCTCCTACGAGCAGTACTTC.

The chain recombines TRBV6-6 with TRBJ1-1; D is unclear. The CDR3 length is 14 residues. CDR1 MNHNY and CDR2 SVGAGI come from the germline V gene (reference sequence). The V and J ends lost 6 bases and 1 base respectively, with 12 bases between them. CDR3 amino acids: CASSLVRGNTEAFF. The CDR3, as DNA: TGTGCCAGCAGCCTGGTCCGCGGGAACACTGAAGCTTTCTTT.

The rearrangement joins TRBV30 to TRBJ1-2; D ambiguous. With 6 bases removed from V and 3 bases from J, the gap between germline ends came to 14 bases. Germline lookup yields CDR1 GTSNPN and CDR2 SVGIG (reference sequence). This CDR3 contains 13 residues. The CDR3 bases are TGTGCCTGCCACCGCCGGGGTTACTATGGCTACACCTTC. This gives the protein CACHRRGYYGYTF.

CDR3 loop: CASSQGRVQRGSPLHF. The DNA for the CDR3 is TGTGCCAGCAGCCAAGGGAGGGTCCAAAGGGGTTCACCCCTCCACTTT. V gene TRBV3-1 (or the pseudogene TRBV3-2) combines with J gene TRBJ1-6, with D perhaps TRBD1 (5 bases). The CDR3 is 16 residues long. Germline V gene lookup returns CDR1 LGHDT and CDR2 YNNKEL (reference sequence). V shed 1 base and J shed 9 bases, with 16 bases lying between them.

The V call is TRBV10-3, the J call TRBJ1-5, with TRBD1 matching over 7 bases. From germline, CDR1 is ENHRY and CDR2 SYGVKD. V was clipped by 2 bases and J by 7 bases; unmatched bases: 8. This CDR3 has 15 residues. CDR3 sequence: CAISEGTGVVQPQHF. The CDR3 DNA reads as TGTGCCATCAGTGAGGGCACAGGGGTAGTGCAGCCCCAGCATTTT.

The chain is built from TRBV12-1 and TRBJ2-2; TRBD1, the D gene given by the table, was not confirmed from the DNA. TRBV12-1 is annotated as a pseudogene. This CDR3 spans 13 amino acids. Here the CDR3 reads CASSFTGHGELFF. The CDR3 region has the DNA TGTGCCAGCAGCTTCACAGGGCACGGGGAGCTGTTTTTT.

About this clone itself: At one of its ends the junction is not consistent with the germline gene, which may arise from a read error. The rearrangement joins TRBV6-6 to TRBJ2-7, with 7 bases fitting TRBD1. Per germline, CDR1 MNHNY and CDR2 SVGAGI (reference sequence). CDR3 length: 14 amino acids. CDR3 amino acids: CASSRGQASYGQYF. The DNA of the CDR3 is TGTGCCAGCAGCCGCGGACAGGCGTCATACGGGCAGTACTTC.

This clone was recorded only once. The rearrangement links TRBV4-2 to TRBJ2-5, with D possibly matching TRBD2 (5 bases). The germline CDR1 and CDR2 sequences are LGHNA and YNFKEQ. V gave up 4 bases and J gave up 5 bases, with 14 bases separating them. CDR3 length: 14 amino acids. This chain's CDR3 is CASSPSPPGETQYF. CDR3 sequence (DNA): TGTGCCAGCAGCCCCTCTCCGCCGGGGGAGACCCAGTACTTC.

V usage is TRBV7-9 and J usage is TRBJ1-2; D unresolved. CDR1 and CDR2 (germline): SEHNR, FQNEAQ (reference sequence). The CDR3 loop spans 15 amino acids. Trimming removed 3 bases at V and 4 bases at J, with 15 bases between. The CDR3 sequence is CASSFSDQRTYGYTF. The CDR3 nucleotides are TGTGCCAGCAGCTTTTCAGACCAGCGAACCTATGGCTACACCTTC.

The V call is TRBV7-6, the J call TRBJ2-5; the D gene is possibly TRBD1 (6 bases). Deletions cut 6 bases from V and 4 bases from J, with 15 bases between. CDR1 is SGHVS and CDR2 is FNYEAQ in the germline V gene. The CDR3 length is 14 residues. CDR3 protein: CASSLDSLIETQYF. DNA of the CDR3: TGTGCCAGCAGTTTGGACAGCCTCATAGAGACCCAGTACTTC.

This clone was detected a few times. The chain links TRBV11-3 to TRBJ1-1; the D is unclear. Trimming stripped 6 bases from V and 0 bases from J, with 17 bases between. Germline lookup yields CDR1 SGHNT and CDR2 YENEEA. The CDR3 loop spans 16 amino acids. CDR3 protein: CASRSEASPVNTEAFF. DNA of the CDR3: TGTGCCAGCAGATCTGAAGCCTCCCCGGTGAACACTGAAGCTTTCTTT. The full variable domain, rest sourced from reference TRBV11-3 and TRBJ1-1, is EAGVVQSPRYKIIEKKQPVAFWCNPISGHNTLYWYLQNLGQGPELLIRYENEEAVDDSQLPKDRFSAERLKGVDSTLKIQPAELGDSAVYLCASRSEASPVNTEAFFGQGTRLTVV.

A few counts support this clone. The chain recombines TRBV6-5 with TRBJ2-7; tentatively, D is TRBD2 (6 bases). CDR3 length: 15 amino acids. Germline V gene sequence: CDR1 MNHEY, CDR2 SVGAGI. V lost 6 bases and J lost 4, with 19 bases in between. CDR3 DNA: TGTGCCAGCAGGCCCGACAGAACCGGGGGTTACGAGCAGTACTTC. Residues: CASRPDRTGGYEQYF.

This clone was detected once. The chain employs TRBV4-1 and TRBJ2-1; TRBD2 matches at 12 bases. The CDR3 has 16 residues. CDR1 MGHRA and CDR2 YSYEKL come from the germline V gene. V shed 1 base, J shed 6 bases, and the junction held 4 bases outside the gene matches. The CDR3: CASSQVGLAGINEQFF. DNA for the CDR3: TGCGCCAGCAGCCAAGTAGGACTAGCGGGAATCAATGAGCAGTTCTTC.

The chain carries TRBV19 and TRBJ2-2; D call uncertain. The CDR3 runs to 14 residues. The germline gives CDR1 LNHDA, CDR2 SQIVND (reference sequence). Deletions cut 5 bases from V and 2 bases from J, with 9 bases between. CDR3 region: CASSVKKNTGELFF. CDR3 sequence (DNA): TGTGCCAGTAGTGTAAAAAAAAACACCGGGGAGCTGTTTTTT.

This rearrangement joins TRBV5-1 to TRBJ1-1; 11 positions agree with TRBD1. CDR3 length equals 17 residues. Germline V lookup: CDR1 SGHRS, CDR2 YFSETQ. The V and J ends lost 4 bases and 2 bases, in that order; junction bases with no gene match: 10. The CDR3 reads CASSRSRDRGKNTEAFF. The CDR3 DNA reads as TGCGCCAGCAGCCGAAGCCGGGACAGGGGGAAAAACACTGAAGCTTTCTTT.

Here the CDR3 DNA reads TGTGCCAGCAGAAGAGGTGACAATGAGCAGTTCTTC. Amino acids: CASRRGDNEQFF. This chain joins TRBV7-9 and TRBJ2-1, with unresolved D. Per the germline V gene, CDR1 is SEHNR and CDR2 is FQNEAQ (reference sequence). The CDR3 totals 12 residues. V lost 6 bases and J lost 5, with 8 bases in between. Full variable domain (rest looked up from reference TRBV7-9 and TRBJ2-1): DTGVSQNPRHKITKRGQNVTFRCDPISEHNRLYWYRQTLGQGPEFLTYFQNEAQLEKSRLLSDRFSAERPKGSFSTLEIQRTEQGDSAMYLCASRRGDNEQFFGPGTRLTVL.

The rearrangement links TRBV5-6 to TRBJ2-5; the match to TRBD2 covers 9 bases. Germline V CDR1 and CDR2: SGHDT, YYEEEE. Trimming took 7 bases from V and 4 from J; bases not matched to a gene: 17. The CDR3 sequence is 17 residues long. DNA for the CDR3: TGTGCCAGCGCCACGGCAGCGGGAGGCCTATTGGGAGAGACCCAGTACTTC. Its protein is CASATAAGGLLGETQYF.